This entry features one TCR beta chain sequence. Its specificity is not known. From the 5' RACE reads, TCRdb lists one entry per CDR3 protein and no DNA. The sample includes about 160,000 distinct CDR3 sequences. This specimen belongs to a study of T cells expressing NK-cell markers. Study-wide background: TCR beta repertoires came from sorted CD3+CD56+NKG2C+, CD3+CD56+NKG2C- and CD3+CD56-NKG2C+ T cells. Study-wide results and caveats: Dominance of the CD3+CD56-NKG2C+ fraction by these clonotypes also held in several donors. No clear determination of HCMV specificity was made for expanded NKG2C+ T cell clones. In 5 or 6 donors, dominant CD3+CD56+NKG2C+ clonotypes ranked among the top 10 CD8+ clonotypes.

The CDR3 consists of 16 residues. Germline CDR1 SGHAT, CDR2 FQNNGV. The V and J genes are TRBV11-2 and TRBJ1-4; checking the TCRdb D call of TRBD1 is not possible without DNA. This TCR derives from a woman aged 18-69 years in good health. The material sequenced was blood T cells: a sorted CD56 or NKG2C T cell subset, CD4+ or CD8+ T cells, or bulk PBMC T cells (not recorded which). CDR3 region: CASSTTRTFANEKLFF.